A selection of T cell receptor beta chains follows, all from one sample in a study of chemoradiotherapy in HPV16-positive cancers. The method was immunoSEQ multiplex PCR; TCRdb's version includes in-frame clones alone and lacks a portion of them. Of roughly 70,000 clones in the sample, about nine tenths were seen once. The sample consisted of blood, taken from a patient who underwent chemoradiotherapy. The origin of the receptors is a human donor with HPV-associated anogenital cancer. Each CDR3 is given with its conserved first and last residue. A D gene is named only where the DNA matches it firmly. Expanded clones get a size class; other rows say once, few or many, or leave the size out.

TRBJ2-7	NA	TRBV7-2	NA	TGTGCCAGCAGCCCCCGTTTTAAGTACGAGCAGTACTTC	CASSPRFKYEQYF
TRBJ2-5	NA	TRBV14	NA	TGTGCCAGCAGCTCCCCGGGATACAGAGGAGAGACCCAGTACTTC	CASSSPGYRGETQYF
TRBJ2-1	NA	TRBV2	TRBD1	TGTGCCAGCAGTGAAGCTCACAGGGGTGTAGGTAATGAGCAGTTCTTC	CASSEAHRGVGNEQFF
TRBJ2-4	NA	TRBV2	NA	TGTGCCAGCAGTGAAGTCACCGGGACACCGGGCCACTTC	CASSEVTGTPGHF
TRBJ1-2	NA	TRBV30	NA	TGTGCCTGGAGTGTATCTCGGCCCGCGGCGGGCTACACCTTC	CAWSVSRPAAGYTF
TRBJ2-7	NA	TRBV6-5	NA	TGTGCCAGCAGTTTATCGGTCCGGTACGAGCAGTACTTC	CASSLSVRYEQYF
TRBJ1-5	few	TRBV10-3	NA	TGTGCCACTACAGGAGGGTCCAATCAGCCCCAGCATTTT	CATTGGSNQPQHF
TRBJ1-4	NA	TRBV5-1	NA	TGCGCCAGCAGCCAAGACCCGAGCGGACAGACTGAAAAACTGTTTTTT	CASSQDPSGQTEKLFF
TRBJ1-2	NA	TRBV2	TRBD1	TGTGCCAGCAGTGAAGCAGGGGGCTTCTATGGCTACACCTTC	CASSEAGGFYGYTF
TRBJ2-5	few	TRBV7-9	NA	TGTGCCAGCAGCCCCCGGATTGGACATGGAGAGACCCAGTACTTC	CASSPRIGHGETQYF
TRBJ2-7	NA	TRBV11-2	NA	TGTGCCAGCAGCTTAGAGTTAGGATCCTACGAGCAGTACTTC	CASSLELGSYEQYF
TRBJ2-5	NA	TRBV4-1	NA	TGCGCCAGCAGCCAAGGTGAACACCTCCAAGAGACCCAGTACTTC	CASSQGEHLQETQYF
TRBJ1-2	NA	TRBV2	NA	TGTGCCAGCAGTGCACCGGGACAAGGGGAGGGCTACACCTTC	CASSAPGQGEGYTF
TRBJ2-3	NA	TRBV30	NA	TGTGCCTGGAGTGTACGCGGCCCTAGCACAGATACGCAGTATTTT	CAWSVRGPSTDTQYF
TRBJ2-1	NA	TRBV29-1	TRBD2	TGCAGCGTCCAACTAGCGGGGGGGCCCAATGAGCAGTTCTTC	CSVQLAGGPNEQFF
TRBJ1-5	NA	TRBV28	NA	TGTGCCAGCAGTCCCCTGTCAGGGAGGAATCAGCCCCAGCATTTT	CASSPLSGRNQPQHF
TRBJ1-1	NA	TRBV7-9	NA	TGTGCCAGCAGCTTATTGCGCGCTAGGGGGAACACTGAAGCTTTCTTT	CASSLLRARGNTEAFF
TRBJ1-1	NA	TRBV7-9	TRBD1	TGTGCCAGCAGCACGCCTCGGGACAGGGAGTACACTGAAGCTTTCTTT	CASSTPRDREYTEAFF
TRBJ2-7	NA	TRBV14	TRBD2	TGTGCCAGCAGCTCAGCGGGAGGGGGTTACGAGCAGTACTTC	CASSSAGGGYEQYF
TRBJ2-7	NA	TRBV14	TRBD2	TGTGCCAGCAGCCAGGCCGGAGGCGGGAGGCCGCGAGAGCAGTACTTC	CASSQAGGGRPREQYF
TRBJ2-3	NA	TRBV5-6	TRBD2	TGTGCCAGCAGCTTGGCCTGGACTAGCGGGCTTGGGATAGATACGCAGTATTTT	CASSLAWTSGLGIDTQYF
TRBJ1-5	NA	TRBV7-9	NA	TGTGCCAGCAGCTTCCAAGGGGGCAATCAGCCCCAGCATTTT	CASSFQGGNQPQHF
TRBJ1-4	NA	TRBV29-1	NA	TGCAGCGTTGCGGGGTCAACTAATGAAAAACTGTTTTTT	CSVAGSTNEKLFF
TRBJ2-5	NA	TRBV28	NA	TGTGCCAGCAACTCTTTGAGGAACCTCCAAGAGACCCAGTACTTC	CASNSLRNLQETQYF
TRBJ2-7	NA	TRBV28	NA	TGTGCCAGCAGTCCCACCTATTATCCCTTGGTACTCCACCGCTACGAGCAGTACTTC	CASSPTYYPLVLHRYEQYF
TRBJ1-2	once	TRBV6-5	NA	TGTGCCAGCAGACTCCGGGACAATCCTTACTATGGCTACACCTTC	CASRLRDNPYYGYTF
TRBJ2-6	NA	TRBV11-1	NA	TGTGCCAGCAGCTTATGGGGTGGGGCCAACGTCCTGACTTTC	CASSLWGGANVLTF
TRBJ1-3	few	TRBV5-1	NA	TGCGCCAGCAGCTTGGGGCCGACAGCCTCTGGAAACACCATATATTTT	CASSLGPTASGNTIYF
TRBJ1-4	NA	TRBV4-2	NA	TGTGCCAGCAGCCCTGGTAAGGGAGATGAAAAACTGTTTTTT	CASSPGKGDEKLFF
TRBJ2-7	NA	TRBV5-1	NA	TGCGCCAGCAGCTCCGTTGCCGCAGGAGACGAGCAGTACTTC	CASSSVAAGDEQYF
TRBJ2-7	NA	TRBV10-3	TRBD1	TGTGCCATGGGGACAGGGGGCTACGAGCAGTACTTC	CAMGTGGYEQYF
TRBJ2-4	NA	TRBV14	TRBD2	TGTGCCAGCAGCGGCCCCGCGGGGGGCGGGAGGGTTGGAAACATTCAGTACTTC	CASSGPAGGGRVGNIQYF
TRBJ2-2	NA	TRBV4-1	NA	TGCGCCAGCAGCCAAGTGGGTTTATCCGGGACGCCCACTAGGGTCAGCGGGGAGCTGTTTTTT	CASSQVGLSGTPTRVSGELFF
TRBJ1-2	few	TRBV19	NA	TGTGCCAGTAGTAGACCAGGTGAGGGACGATCCTATGGCTACACCTTC	CASSRPGEGRSYGYTF
TRBJ1-2	NA	TRBV29-1	NA	TGCAGCTCCGATGGGGCGGAGGATGGCTACACCTTC	CSSDGAEDGYTF
TRBJ1-5	few	TRBV19	TRBD1	TGTGCCAGTAGTTTGACAGGGAGGTATAGCAATCAGCCCCAGCATTTT	CASSLTGRYSNQPQHF
TRBJ2-7	NA	TRBV5-4	TRBD2	TGTGCCAGCAGCTTAGCGGGGACCTACGAGCAGTACTTC	CASSLAGTYEQYF
TRBJ1-1	NA	TRBV6-5	TRBD1	TGTGCCAGCAGAGGACAGGGGGTTTTCACTGAAGCTTTCTTT	CASRGQGVFTEAFF
TRBJ1-1	NA	TRBV5-1	TRBD1	TGCGCCAGCAGCTTCCTCCGGGACAGCATGAACACTGAAGCTTTCTTT	CASSFLRDSMNTEAFF
TRBJ1-1	NA	TRBV27	NA	TGTGCCAGCAGTCAATCCAGGGCGATGAACACTGAAGCTTTCTTT	CASSQSRAMNTEAFF
TRBJ1-5	NA	TRBV5-6	TRBD1	TGTGCCAGCAGCCAGGGGACAGGGGGCGGGATCAATCAGCCCCAGCATTTT	CASSQGTGGGINQPQHF
TRBJ1-2	NA	TRBV18	NA	TGTGCCAGCTCACCTTCCGAGGTTCAGGGCTATGGCTACACCTTC	CASSPSEVQGYGYTF
TRBJ2-1	few	TRBV5-1	NA	TGCGCCAGCAGCTTGGATACCTCGAAGGAGCTACGGGAGCAGTTCTTC	CASSLDTSKELREQFF
TRBJ2-1	NA	TRBV27	TRBD2	TGTGCCAGCAGTTTATCGGAGACTAGCGGGGGTTACAATGAGCAGTTCTTC	CASSLSETSGGYNEQFF
TRBJ2-1	NA	TRBV6-5	TRBD1	TGTGCCAGCAGTAACCGGGACAGGGGTTACAATGAGCAGTTCTTC	CASSNRDRGYNEQFF
TRBJ1-1	NA	TRBV20-1	NA	TGCAGTTATATATCGGTCACTGAAGCTTTCTTT	CSYISVTEAFF
TRBJ2-4	NA	TRBV13	NA	TGTGCCAGCAGCTTGACCGGGACCCCAATCCGGGGCATTCAGTACTTC	CASSLTGTPIRGIQYF
TRBJ1-1	NA	TRBV7-2	NA	TGTGCCAGCAGCGCAGGGCTTACTGAAGCTTTCTTT	CASSAGLTEAFF
TRBJ2-3	NA	TRBV4-2	TRBD2	TGTGCCAGCAGCCCACGGACTAGCGGCACAGATACGCAGTATTTT	CASSPRTSGTDTQYF
TRBJ2-5	NA	TRBV7-2	TRBD2	TGTGCCAGCAGCTCAACTAGCGGATTTCAAGAGACCCAGTACTTC	CASSSTSGFQETQYF
TRBJ2-4	NA	TRBV29-1	TRBD1	TGCAGCGGGAAACTGGACAGGCAAAACATTCAGTACTTC	CSGKLDRQNIQYF
TRBJ2-7	once	TRBV5-1	TRBD2	TGCGCCAGCAGCTCCAGGACTAGCGGAGTGAACTTC	CASSSRTSGVNF
TRBJ1-2	few	TRBV6-1	TRBD1	TGTGCCAGCTCCCTGGACAGGGCGGGCTACACCTTC	CASSLDRAGYTF
TRBJ1-2	NA	TRBV10-1	NA	TGCGCCAGCAGTCCAGATCCTAACAGGGCCTATGGCTACACCTTC	CASSPDPNRAYGYTF
TRBJ2-3	once	TRBV6-4	TRBD1	TGTGCCAGCAGTCGGACAGGGCTCGGCACAGATACGCAGTATTTT	CASSRTGLGTDTQYF